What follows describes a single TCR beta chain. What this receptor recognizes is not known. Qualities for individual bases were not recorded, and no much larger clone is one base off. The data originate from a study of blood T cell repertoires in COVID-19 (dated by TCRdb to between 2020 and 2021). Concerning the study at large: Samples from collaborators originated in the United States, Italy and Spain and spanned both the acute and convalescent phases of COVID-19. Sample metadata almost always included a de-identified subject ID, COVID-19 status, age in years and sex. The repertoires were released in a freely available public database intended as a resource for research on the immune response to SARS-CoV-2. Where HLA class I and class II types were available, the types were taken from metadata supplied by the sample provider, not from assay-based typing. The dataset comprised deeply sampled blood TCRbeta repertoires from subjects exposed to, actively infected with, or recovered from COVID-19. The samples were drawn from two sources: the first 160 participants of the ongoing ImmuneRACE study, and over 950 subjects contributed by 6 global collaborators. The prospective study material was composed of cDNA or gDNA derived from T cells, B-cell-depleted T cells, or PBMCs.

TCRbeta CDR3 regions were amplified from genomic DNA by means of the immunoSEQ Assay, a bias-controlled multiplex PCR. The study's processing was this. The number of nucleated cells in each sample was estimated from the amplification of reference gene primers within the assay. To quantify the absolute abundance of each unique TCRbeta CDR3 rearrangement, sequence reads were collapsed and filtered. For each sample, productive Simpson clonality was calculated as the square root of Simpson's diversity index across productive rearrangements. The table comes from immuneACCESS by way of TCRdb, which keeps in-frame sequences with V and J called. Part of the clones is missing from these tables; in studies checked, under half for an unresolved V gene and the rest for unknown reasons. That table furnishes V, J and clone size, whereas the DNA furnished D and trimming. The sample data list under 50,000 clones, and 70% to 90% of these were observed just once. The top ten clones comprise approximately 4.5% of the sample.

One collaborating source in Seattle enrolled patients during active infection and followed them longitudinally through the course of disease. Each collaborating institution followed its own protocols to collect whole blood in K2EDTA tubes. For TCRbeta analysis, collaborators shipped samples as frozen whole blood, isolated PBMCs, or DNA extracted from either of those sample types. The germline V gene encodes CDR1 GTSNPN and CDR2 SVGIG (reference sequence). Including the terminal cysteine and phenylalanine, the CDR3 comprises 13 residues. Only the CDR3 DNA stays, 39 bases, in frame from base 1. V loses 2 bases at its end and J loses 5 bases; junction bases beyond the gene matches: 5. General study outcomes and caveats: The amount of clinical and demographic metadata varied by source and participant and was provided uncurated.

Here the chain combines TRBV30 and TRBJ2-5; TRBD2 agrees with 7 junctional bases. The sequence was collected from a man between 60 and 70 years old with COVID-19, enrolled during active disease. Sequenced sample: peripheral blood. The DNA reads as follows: TGTGCCTGGAGTTGGCGGGAGATGGAGACCCAGTACTTC. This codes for CAWSWREMETQYF.